A single sample gave rise to the 17 T cell receptor beta chains below, sequenced in a study of T-cell reconstitution after alpha-beta-depleted transplantation in children. TCRbeta library preparation incorporated unique molecular identifiers. TCRdb reprocessed the PCR reads with MiXCR, giving one entry per CDR3 protein. The data hold about 91,000 distinct CDR3 sequences, with 8% to 9% observed a single time. The sample in question was PBMCs from the stem cell graft donor, obtained from the stem cell graft. These receptors all stem from a human donor who donated a stem cell graft to a child with congenital amegakaryocytic thrombocytopenia.

This clonotype has ten or more counts. V usage is TRBV12-3 or TRBV12-4 and J usage is TRBJ2-2; TRBD1 matches at 7 bases. Trimming took 6 bases from V and 2 from J; bases not matched to a gene: 6. The CDR3 length is 15 residues. The DNA of the CDR3 is TGTGCCAGCAGGCCCCGGGACAGCAACACCGGGGAGCTGTTTTTT. Translated: CASRPRDSNTGELFF.

This clonotype was seen a single time. The gene calls are TRBV2 and TRBJ2-5; possible D gene TRBD2, 5 bases. V was pared by 2 bases and J by 5 bases, with 12 bases between. This CDR3 is built from 14 residues. Per germline, CDR1 SNHLY and CDR2 FYNNEI. DNA for the CDR3: TGTGCCAGCAGTGAAAACGGGATAAGGGAGACCCAGTACTTC. Residues: CASSENGIRETQYF. The variable domain in full, with the rest retrieved from reference TRBV2 and TRBJ2-5, is EPEVTQTPSHQVTQMGQEVILRCVPISNHLYFYWYRQILGQKVEFLVSFYNNEISEKSEIFDDQFSVERPDGSNFTLKIRSTKLEDSAMYFCASSENGIRETQYFGPGTRLLVL.

The table lists this clonotype with many counts. The chain combines TRBV4-3 with TRBJ1-3; the D is unclear. Looked up from germline, CDR1 is LGHNA and CDR2 is YSLEER. Trimming removed 1 base from V and 2 bases from J, with 9 bases in between. The CDR3 has 15 residues. The CDR3 reads CASSQAQYPGNTIYF. The CDR3 DNA follows: TGCGCCAGCAGCCAAGCACAGTACCCTGGAAACACCATATATTTT.

The table lists this clonotype with many counts. The V gene is TRBV5-1, the J gene TRBJ2-5; D not certain. V gave up 4 bases and J gave up 2 bases, with 3 bases separating them. The V gene's germline CDR1 is SGHRS and CDR2 YFSETQ. This CDR3 spans 11 amino acids. The CDR3 DNA follows: TGCGCCAGCAGCGAGCAAGAGACCCAGTACTTC. Translating gives CASSEQETQYF.

The chain carries TRBV4-1 and TRBJ2-4; D call uncertain. CDR1 is MGHRA and CDR2 is YSYEKL in the germline V gene. Trimming left V 1 base short and J 8 bases short, with 15 bases between. The CDR3 has 15 amino acids. CDR3 loop: CASSQVDSRWDIQYF. Here the CDR3 DNA reads TGCGCCAGCAGCCAAGTAGATAGCAGGTGGGACATTCAGTACTTC.

The sample holds many counts of this clonotype. The chain uses TRBV7-2 and TRBJ2-7; D gene ambiguous. Germline loops: CDR1 SGHTA, CDR2 FQGNSA. CDR3 length: 14 residues. V shed 7 bases and J shed 1 base, with 14 bases lying between them. The CDR3 region has the DNA TGTGCCAGCAACGGTGACGGCCCTTCCTACGAGCAGTACTTC. It translates to CASNGDGPSYEQYF.

This clonotype was counted many times. The rearrangement uses TRBV20-1 and TRBJ2-7; D is uncertain. The CDR3 is 12 amino acids. V was pared by 6 bases and J by 5 bases, with 14 bases between. CDR1 and CDR2 from the germline V gene are DFQATT and SNEGSKA (reference sequence). In nucleotides, the CDR3 is TGCAGTGCCAGGCGCCCGAGCGACGAGCAGTACTTC. Its protein product is CSARRPSDEQYF.

There are many counts of this clonotype. This rearrangement joins TRBV5-8 to TRBJ2-2; D assignment may be TRBD1 or TRBD2 (5 bases each). Trimming took 4 bases from V and 3 from J, leaving 16 bases between them. The CDR3 is 16 residues long. Germline CDR1 SGHTS, CDR2 YDEGEE. The CDR3 sequence: CASSRGATTHTGELFF. For the CDR3, the DNA is TGTGCCAGCAGCCGTGGGGCGACTACCCACACCGGGGAGCTGTTTTTT.

The chain employs TRBV18 and TRBJ1-1, with 7 bases matching TRBD1. Germline V lookup: CDR1 KGHSH, CDR2 LQKENI. Trimming cost V 6 bases and J 7 bases; bases outside gene matches: 11. There are 14 residues in the CDR3. CDR3 in amino acids: CASSPGTAPFEAFF. The CDR3 coding sequence is TGTGCCAGCTCCCCCGGGACAGCGCCCTTTGAAGCTTTCTTT. The variable domain in full, completed from reference TRBV18 and TRBJ1-1, reads NAGVMQNPRHLVRRRGQEARLRCSPMKGHSHVYWYRQLPEEGLKFMVYLQKENIIDESGMPKERFSAEFPKEGPSILRIQQVVRGDSAAYFCASSPGTAPFEAFFGQGTRLTVV.

This clonotype came up many times. V is TRBV6-2 or TRBV6-3 and J is TRBJ2-7, with 11 bases identical to TRBD2. With V trimmed by 0 bases and J by 2 bases, 9 bases remained unmatched. The CDR3 loop spans 18 amino acids. Germline CDR1 reads MNHEY; CDR2 reads SVGEGT. The CDR3 region has the DNA TGTGCCAGCAGTTACTCGGCGATAGCGGGAGGGCCACCCTACGAGCAGTACTTC. Translated: CASSYSAIAGGPPYEQYF.

This clonotype was observed many times. The chain links TRBV5-6 to TRBJ1-1, with a weak D call TRBD1 (5 bases). This CDR3 comprises 15 residues. Trimming stripped 1 base from V and 1 base from J, with 11 bases between. Looked up from germline, CDR1 is SGHDT and CDR2 is YYEEEE. The CDR3, as DNA: TGTGCCAGCAGCTTGAGGGGACTAGAGAACACTGAAGCTTTCTTT. It encodes CASSLRGLENTEAFF. Full variable domain (rest looked up from reference TRBV5-6 and TRBJ1-1): DAGVTQSPTHLIKTRGQQVTLRCSPKSGHDTVSWYQQALGQGPQFIFQYYEEEERQRGNFPDRFSGHQFPNYSSELNVNALLLGDSALYLCASSLRGLENTEAFFGQGTRLTVV.

This clonotype has at least ten counts. The rearrangement joins TRBV20-1 to TRBJ2-5, with D perhaps being TRBD1 or TRBD2 (5 bases each). Germline lookup yields CDR1 DFQATT and CDR2 SNEGSKA (reference sequence). The CDR3 is 10 amino acids. V lost 6 bases and J 5 bases, leaving 7 bases between the germline ends. This CDR3 reads CSAGEETQYF. As DNA, the CDR3 is TGCAGTGCAGGGGAGGAGACCCAGTACTTC.

This clonotype was seen at least ten times. The chain uses TRBV5-1 and TRBJ1-4; TRBD1 matches at 10 bases. The germline CDR1 and CDR2 sequences are SGHRS and YFSETQ. Germline trimming cut 4 bases from V and 0 bases from J; bases unmatched to any gene: 0. This CDR3 is built from 15 residues. The DNA of the CDR3 is TGCGCCAGCAGCGGACAGGGGGCAACTAATGAAAAACTGTTTTTT. Translated, it gives CASSGQGATNEKLFF.

Ten or more counts support this clonotype. The chain recombines TRBV20-1 with TRBJ2-7; D could derive from TRBD1 or TRBD2 (5 bases each). The germline CDR1 and CDR2 sequences are DFQATT and SNEGSKA (reference sequence). The CDR3 sequence is 12 residues long. V was pared by 6 bases and J by 2 bases, with 11 bases between. In DNA, the CDR3 is TGCAGTGCGGAGAGGGACGCCTACGAGCAGTACTTC. This encodes CSAERDAYEQYF.

This clonotype was counted at least ten times. The chain is built from TRBV5-1 and TRBJ2-2, with 7 bases lining up with TRBD1. V trimming: 5 bases; J trimming: 4 bases; junction bases outside the gene matches: 14. This CDR3 has 17 amino acids. Germline CDR1 and CDR2: SGHRS and YFSETQ. CDR3 sequence reads: CASSLSGSAGGTGELFF. In DNA form, the CDR3 reads TGCGCCAGCAGTCTCTCGGGTTCGGCAGGGGGCACCGGGGAGCTGTTTTTT.

This clonotype was seen ten or more times. V and J are TRBV3-1 and TRBJ2-1; D is perhaps TRBD1 (5 bases). V was trimmed by 3 bases and J by 9 bases, leaving 12 bases between them. Looked up from germline, CDR1 is LGHDT and CDR2 is YNNKEL (reference sequence). The CDR3 has 13 residues. Here the CDR3 DNA reads TGTGCCAGCAGCCATGAACTGGGGCCTGAGCAGTTCTTC. Translation: CASSHELGPEQFF.

This clonotype was counted a few times. This chain joins TRBV7-9 and TRBJ2-2; D is undetermined. Germline-derived CDR1 and CDR2 are SEHNR and FQNEAQ (reference sequence). The V end was cut by 7 bases, the J end by 5 bases, with 14 bases between. The CDR3 contains 14 residues. The CDR3 DNA sequence: TGTGCCAGCAACCCCCCGGTAGGAACCGGGGAGCTGTTTTTT. Translation: CASNPPVGTGELFF. The whole variable domain, remainder taken from reference TRBV7-9 and TRBJ2-2, is DTGVSQNPRHKITKRGQNVTFRCDPISEHNRLYWYRQTLGQGPEFLTYFQNEAQLEKSRLLSDRFSAERPKGSFSTLEIQRTEQGDSAMYLCASNPPVGTGELFFGEGSRLTVL.